This TCR beta chain appears in the sequencing data of a study of blood T cell repertoires in COVID-19. Cohort assignment relied on participant-reported clinical history. The authors' processing: Reference gene primer amplification gave estimated nucleated cell counts. The table came from immunoSEQ multiplex PCR; TCRdb's copy has only in-frame clones and leaves some out. D and trimming were read from the DNA, whereas the V and J calls and clone size are those reported in that table. This sample has 260,000 or so clones, with around 85% found just once. Per the germline V gene, CDR1 is SNHLY and CDR2 is FYNNEI. J lost 7 bases, V lost 7 bases, and 10 bases had no gene match. This CDR3 has 14 amino acids.

This TCR was sampled from a woman aged 50 to 60 who had recovered from COVID-19. The chain employs TRBV2 and TRBJ1-5; TRBD1 matches at 7 bases. Sequenced material: PBMCs or T cells enriched from blood (not recorded which). As DNA, the CDR3 is TGTGCCAGCACCCCCGACAGGGCCAGCCAGCCCCAGCATTTT. Amino acids: CASTPDRASQPQHF.